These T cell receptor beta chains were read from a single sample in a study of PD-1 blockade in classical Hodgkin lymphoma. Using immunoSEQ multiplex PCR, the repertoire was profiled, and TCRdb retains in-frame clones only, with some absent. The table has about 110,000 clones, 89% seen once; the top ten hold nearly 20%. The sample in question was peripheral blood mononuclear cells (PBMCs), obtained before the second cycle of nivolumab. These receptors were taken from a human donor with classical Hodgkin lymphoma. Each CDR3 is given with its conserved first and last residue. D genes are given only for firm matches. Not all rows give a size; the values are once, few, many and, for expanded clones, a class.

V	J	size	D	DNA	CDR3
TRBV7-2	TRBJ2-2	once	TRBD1	TGTGCCAGCAGCCTCCTACAGGGGACCGGGGAGCTGTTTTTT	CASSLLQGTGELFF
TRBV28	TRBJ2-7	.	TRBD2	TGTGCCAGCAGTCAAACGGGAGGGCCGCGGTACGAGCAGTACTTC	CASSQTGGPRYEQYF
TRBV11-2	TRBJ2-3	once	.	TGTGCCAGCAGCTTAGGCAGTACAGATACGCAGTATTTT	CASSLGSTDTQYF
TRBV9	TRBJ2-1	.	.	TGTGCCAGCAGCGCGCCTTCAAGCTCCTACAATGAGCAGTTCTTC	CASSAPSSSYNEQFF
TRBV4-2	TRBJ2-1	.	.	TGTGCCAGCAGCCAAGCGACGGTGTCCTACAATGAGCAGTTCTTC	CASSQATVSYNEQFF
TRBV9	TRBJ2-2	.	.	TGTGCCAGCAGCGTAGGGGGTCCCCATAGAAACACCGGGGAGCTGTTTTTT	CASSVGGPHRNTGELFF
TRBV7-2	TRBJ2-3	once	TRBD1	TGTGCCAGCAGCTTAACCCGGGACAGGCTAGATACGCAGTATTTT	CASSLTRDRLDTQYF
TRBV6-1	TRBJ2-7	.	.	TGTGCCAGCAGTGAAATCGGTGGGTGGATCGACGAGCAGTACTTC	CASSEIGGWIDEQYF
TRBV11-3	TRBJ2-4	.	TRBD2	TGTGCCAGCAGCTTAGCACCAAGCGGGATAGCCAAAAACATTCAGTACTTC	CASSLAPSGIAKNIQYF
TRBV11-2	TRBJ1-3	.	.	TGTGCCAGCAGTCCTGTTTCAGGGGTAGTGAACACCATATATTTT	CASSPVSGVVNTIYF
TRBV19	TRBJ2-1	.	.	TGTGCCAGTAGTACACCTTGGGGTCCTGGCAATGAGCAGTTCTTC	CASSTPWGPGNEQFF
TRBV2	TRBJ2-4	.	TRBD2	TGTGCCAGCAGTGTATCGCGGGAGGCGGGATTTGCCAAAAACATTCAGTACTTC	CASSVSREAGFAKNIQYF
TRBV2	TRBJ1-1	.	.	TGTGCCAGCAGTGTTGAGGGACGCACTGAAGCTTTCTTT	CASSVEGRTEAFF
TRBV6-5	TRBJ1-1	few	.	TGTGCCAGCAGACTACCTCCGGGTGAAGCTTTCTTT	CASRLPPGEAFF
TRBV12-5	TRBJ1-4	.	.	TGTGCTAGTGGTTTGCCCCTGGGGGGGGGAAGAAGCGAAAAACTGTTTTTT	CASGLPLGGGRSEKLFF
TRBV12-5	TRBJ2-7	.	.	TGTGCTAGTGGCCAACCCTGGCGGGGTCTCTACGAGCAGTACTTC	CASGQPWRGLYEQYF
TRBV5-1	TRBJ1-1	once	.	TGCGCCAGCAGCTTGGTTCCAGGGACTGAAGCTTTCTTT	CASSLVPGTEAFF
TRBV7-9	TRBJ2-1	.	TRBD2	TGTGCCAGCAGCTTAAGAGGACTAGCGGGAGGTACCTACAATGAGCAGTTCTTC	CASSLRGLAGGTYNEQFF
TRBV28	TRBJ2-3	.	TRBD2	TGTGCCAGCAGCTGGACTAGCGGGAGCACAGATACGCAGTATTTT	CASSWTSGSTDTQYF
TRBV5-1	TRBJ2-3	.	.	TGCGCCAGCAGCTTGGTAGAGAAGACAGATACGCAGTATTTT	CASSLVEKTDTQYF
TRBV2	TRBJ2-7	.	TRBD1	TGTGCCAGCAGTGAGGGGGGACAGGGAGGCGGATGGGGCGAGCAGTACTTC	CASSEGGQGGGWGEQYF
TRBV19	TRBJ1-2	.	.	TGTGCCAGTAGTCCGACAGCCGGCTATGGCTACACCTTC	CASSPTAGYGYTF
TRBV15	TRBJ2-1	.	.	TGTGCCACCAGCCCCCACCGGGATAAAGTTGAGCAGTTCTTC	CATSPHRDKVEQFF
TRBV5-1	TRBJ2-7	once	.	TGCGCCAGCAGCTTGCGGGACGGAGCCTACGAGCAGTACTTC	CASSLRDGAYEQYF
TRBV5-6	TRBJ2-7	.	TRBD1	TGTGCCAGCAGCTTGACAGGGGGCTATGACGAGCAGTACTTC	CASSLTGGYDEQYF
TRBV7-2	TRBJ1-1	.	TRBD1	TGTGCCAGCAGCAGCCAGACAGGGGTAAACACTGAAGCTTTCTTT	CASSSQTGVNTEAFF
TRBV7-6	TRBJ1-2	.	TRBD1	TGTGCCAGCAGCGAACGGACAGGCTATGGCTACACCTTC	CASSERTGYGYTF
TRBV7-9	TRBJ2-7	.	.	TGTGCCAGCAGTACCGGGACATTCTACGAGCAGTACTTC	CASSTGTFYEQYF
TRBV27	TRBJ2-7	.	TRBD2	TGTGCCAGCAGTCCCGCGGGGTCCCCAGCGGGAGGGTTCCACGAGCAGTACTTC	CASSPAGSPAGGFHEQYF
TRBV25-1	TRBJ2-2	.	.	TGTGCCAGCAGAGTATACACCGGGGAGCTGTTTTTT	CASRVYTGELFF
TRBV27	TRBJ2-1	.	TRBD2	TGTGCCAGCAGTTTCGTTACTAGCGGGAGGGCCCCCAATGAGCAGTTCTTC	CASSFVTSGRAPNEQFF
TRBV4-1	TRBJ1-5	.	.	TGCGCCAGCAGCCAAGATCCGGCAGGGCTAAGGAATCAGCCCCAGCATTTT	CASSQDPAGLRNQPQHF
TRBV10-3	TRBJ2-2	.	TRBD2	TGTGCCATCATGGGCGCGGGAGGTTACACCGGGGAGCTGTTTTTT	CAIMGAGGYTGELFF
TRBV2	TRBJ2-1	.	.	TGTGCCAGCAGTGAAGCGCATTCCTACAATGAGCAGTTCTTC	CASSEAHSYNEQFF
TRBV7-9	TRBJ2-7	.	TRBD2	TGTGCCAGCAGCCCCTCCCAAGGACTAGCGGGATCCTACGAGCAGTACTTC	CASSPSQGLAGSYEQYF
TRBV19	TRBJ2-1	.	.	TGTGCCAGTAGTATAGTATCGGGAGGTGTCAGGGGTAGCAATGAGCAGTTCTTC	CASSIVSGGVRGSNEQFF
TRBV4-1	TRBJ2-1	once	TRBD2	TGCGCCAGCAGCCAGCCACGGGAGGGCCGTAGGAATGAGCAGTTCTTC	CASSQPREGRRNEQFF
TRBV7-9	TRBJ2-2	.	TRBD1	TGTGCCAGCAGCCTTGGTCAGGGGGCACCGAACACCGGGGAGCTGTTTTTT	CASSLGQGAPNTGELFF
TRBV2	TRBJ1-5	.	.	TGTGCCAGCAGTGACCTGGCCCTTAACAATCAGCCCCAGCATTTT	CASSDLALNNQPQHF
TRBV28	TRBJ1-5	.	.	TGTGCCAGCGCCCTGAAGGGTCAGCCCCAGCATTTT	CASALKGQPQHF
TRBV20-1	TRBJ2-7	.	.	TGCAGTGCTCGAAGCTCCTACGAGCAGTACTTC	CSARSSYEQYF
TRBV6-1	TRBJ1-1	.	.	TGTGCCAGTTCCACTACAGTCCTAATCACTGAAGCTTTCTTT	CASSTTVLITEAFF
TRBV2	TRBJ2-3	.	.	TGTGCCAGCAGTGAATTGGGGAGGACAGATACGCAGTATTTT	CASSELGRTDTQYF